This TCR beta chain was identified during a study of blood T cells in healthy people across ages. A second roughly 6 to 11 cycle PCR used barcoded and J-beta primers. TCRdb reanalysed the 5' RACE reads using MiXCR and keeps one entry per CDR3 protein. The table shows some 640,000 distinct CDR3 sequences, with around 48% occurring only once. Turning to this clonotype: Germline is not matched at one junction end, which may reflect a read error.

The germline CDR1 and CDR2 sequences are LGHNA and YSLEER. This CDR3 region has 13 residues. The sample was blood. V and J are TRBV4-3 and TRBJ1-4; no firm D call. The TCR sequence derives from a woman in her fifties or sixties in good health. CDR3 amino acids: CASSQEREEKPFF. CDR3 DNA: TGCGCCAGCAGCCAAGAAAGGGAAGAAAAACCGTTTTTT.